What follows are 23 T cell receptor beta chains derived from one specimen sequenced in a study of control samples from healthy donors and cancer patients. TCRdb keeps only in-frame clones here, not all; method: immunoSEQ multiplex PCR. The repertoire holds roughly 120,000 clones, with 88% as singletons. The specimen sequenced was blood. These TCRs come from a woman between 65 and 79 years old in good health.

The V call is TRBV10-3, the J call TRBJ2-4, with D unresolved. CDR1 and CDR2 (germline): ENHRY, SYGVKD. Trimming took 4 bases from V and 9 from J, leaving 16 bases between them. The CDR3 has 14 amino acids. The CDR3 DNA follows: TGTGCCATCAGTGCGTCCTTTGGAGATCTCATTCAGTACTTC. Protein sequence: CAISASFGDLIQYF.

The V gene is TRBV7-8, the J gene TRBJ2-2; 7 positions match TRBD1. J gave up 4 bases and V 0 bases, and 5 bases lay outside the gene matches. Germline V lookup: CDR1 SGHVS, CDR2 FQNEAQ. The CDR3 is 16 residues long. Written as DNA, the CDR3 is TGTGCCAGCAGCTTAGCGCCACAGGGGACCACCGGGGAGCTGTTTTTT. Amino acids: CASSLAPQGTTGELFF.

V and J are TRBV5-1 and TRBJ1-1; 7 bases are shared with TRBD1. This CDR3 is built from 15 residues. The germline gives CDR1 SGHRS, CDR2 YFSETQ. V shed 4 bases, J shed 4 bases, and the junction held 10 bases outside the gene matches. The chain's CDR3 is CASSRGQAEGTEAFF. In DNA form, the CDR3 reads TGCGCCAGCAGCCGCGGACAGGCTGAGGGCACTGAAGCTTTCTTT.

V is TRBV5-1 and J is TRBJ1-1; no firm D call. Trimming removed 3 bases from V and 3 bases from J, with 18 bases in between. The CDR3 totals 16 residues. Germline CDR1 reads SGHRS; CDR2 reads YFSETQ. The CDR3 DNA sequence: TGCGCCAGCAGCTCCGGGAGGAAACCTCGGGACACTGAAGCTTTCTTT. Residues: CASSSGRKPRDTEAFF.

The J gene is TRBJ2-1, the V gene TRBV5-8; 8 bases are shared with TRBD1. Per the germline V gene, CDR1 is SGHTS and CDR2 is YDEGEE. J was trimmed by 0 bases and V by 4 bases; bases with no gene match: 9. This CDR3 has 17 residues. This CDR3 is CASSMGTGHSSYNEQFF. As DNA, the CDR3 is TGTGCCAGCAGCATGGGGACAGGTCATAGCTCCTACAATGAGCAGTTCTTC.

The chain carries TRBV19 and TRBJ1-1; D unresolved. Trimming cost V 3 bases and J 6 bases, with 11 bases left between them. Per the germline V gene, CDR1 is LNHDA and CDR2 is SQIVND (reference sequence). The CDR3 contains 13 residues. The CDR3 sequence is CASSISSRAEAFF. CDR3 nucleotides: TGTGCCAGTAGTATCTCGAGTCGTGCTGAAGCTTTCTTT. The variable domain in full, completed from reference TRBV19 and TRBJ1-1, reads DGGITQSPKYLFRKEGQNVTLSCEQNLNHDAMYWYRQDPGQGLRLIYYSQIVNDFQKGDIAEGYSVSREKKESFPLTVTSAQKNPTAFYLCASSISSRAEAFFGQGTRLTVV.

The rearrangement joins TRBV5-1 to TRBJ1-1; D possibly corresponds to TRBD1 (6 bases). The CDR3 is 14 residues long. Per the germline V gene, CDR1 is SGHRS and CDR2 is YFSETQ. With 3 bases removed from V and 0 bases from J, the gap between germline ends came to 9 bases. The DNA of the CDR3 is TGCGCCAGCAGCTCCGGGACAATGAACACTGAAGCTTTCTTT. This codes for CASSSGTMNTEAFF.

This clone was found a few times. The chain couples TRBV19 to TRBJ1-6, with 8 bases that match TRBD1. CDR1 and CDR2 (germline): LNHDA, SQIVND (reference sequence). V lost 7 bases and J lost 7; bases outside the gene matches: 6. The CDR3 runs 14 residues. Here the CDR3 DNA reads TGTGCCAGTATGGACGGACAGGGCAATTCACCCCTCCACTTT. This codes for CASMDGQGNSPLHF.

The chain is built from TRBV28 and TRBJ1-1; D possibly corresponds to TRBD1 (6 bases). Germline loops: CDR1 MDHEN, CDR2 SYDVKM. The CDR3 extends over 14 amino acids. Trimming stripped 4 bases from V and 1 base from J, with 10 bases between. CDR3 sequence: CASSSGQPNTEAFF. The CDR3 nucleotides read TGTGCCAGCAGTTCGGGACAACCGAACACTGAAGCTTTCTTT.

J is TRBJ2-6 and V is TRBV2; tentatively, D is TRBD1 or TRBD2 (7 bases each). Germline CDR1 and CDR2: SNHLY and FYNNEI. There are 15 residues in the CDR3. Trimming shortened V by 7 bases and J by 2 bases, and 12 bases separated the two germline ends. The CDR3 DNA reads TGTGCCAGCACCAGCGGGACAGCTGGGGCCAACGTCCTGACTTTC. This codes for CASTSGTAGANVLTF.

V is TRBV6-5 and J is TRBJ1-1, with D uncertain. With 6 bases removed from V and 6 bases from J, the gap between germline ends came to 14 bases. Germline V gene lookup returns CDR1 MNHEY and CDR2 SVGAGI. This CDR3 region has 13 residues. CDR3 residues: CASRGIRAPEAFF. DNA of the CDR3: TGTGCCAGCAGGGGAATACGGGCACCTGAAGCTTTCTTT.

The CDR3 region has the DNA TGTGCCAGCAGCCATCAGGAGAGGGGCACTGAAGCTTTCTTT. It is translated as CASSHQERGTEAFF. The rearrangement uses TRBV6-2 or TRBV6-3 and TRBJ1-1; a weak D match, TRBD1 (5 bases). The CDR3 spans 14 residues. Germline values: CDR1 MNHEY, CDR2 SVGEGT. The V gene lost 6 bases and the J gene lost 4 bases, with 15 bases spanning the gap.

The chain uses TRBV3-1 (or the pseudogene TRBV3-2) and TRBJ1-6; D is ambiguous. CDR3 size: 16 residues. CDR1 and CDR2 (germline): LGHDT, YNNKEL (reference sequence). Trimming cost V 0 bases and J 4 bases, with 10 bases left between them. CDR3 sequence reads: CASSQDKGFYNSPLHF. The CDR3 DNA follows: TGTGCCAGCAGCCAAGATAAAGGGTTTTATAATTCACCCCTCCACTTT.

This clone occurred a few times. The genes are TRBV5-4 and TRBJ1-1; no clear D gene. CDR1 and CDR2 (germline): SGHNT, YYREEE (reference sequence). V gave up 7 bases and J gave up 2 bases, with 9 bases separating them. The CDR3 consists of 12 residues. CDR3 sequence: CASLFTNTEAFF. Here the CDR3 DNA reads TGTGCCAGCCTTTTTACAAACACTGAAGCTTTCTTT.

The rearrangement uses TRBV14 and TRBJ1-2; 7 bases agree with TRBD1. The CDR3 is 14 amino acids. Germline V gene data show CDR1 as SGHDN and CDR2 as FVKESK. J lost 4 bases, V lost 4 bases, and 6 bases had no gene match. The CDR3 DNA reads as TGTGCCAGCAGCCGACAGGGAATTAGCTATGGCTACACCTTC. Translated: CASSRQGISYGYTF.

The J gene is TRBJ2-1, the V gene TRBV9, with a weak D call TRBD1 (6 bases). Germline CDR1 is SGDLS and CDR2 is YYNGEE. The CDR3 totals 14 residues. The V and J ends lost 4 bases and 7 bases respectively, with 15 bases between them. The CDR3 here is CASSTWTELNEQFF. CDR3 nucleotide sequence: TGTGCCAGCAGCACCTGGACAGAGCTAAATGAGCAGTTCTTC.

The gene calls are TRBV25-1 and TRBJ2-3; D unresolved. The germline V gene has CDR1 MGHDK and CDR2 SYGVNS. This CDR3 is 13 amino acids long. Trimming shortened V by 2 bases and J by 1 base, and 4 bases separated the two germline ends. Written as DNA, the CDR3 is TGTGCCAGCAGTGAAGTGGGCACAGATACGCAGTATTTT. It specifies CASSEVGTDTQYF.

The chain recombines TRBV5-6 with TRBJ2-3; no clear D gene. CDR1 is SGHDT and CDR2 is YYEEEE in the germline V gene. The CDR3 spans 13 residues. V shed 4 bases and J shed 4 bases, with 10 bases lying between them. CDR3 DNA sequence: TGTGCCAGCAGCCAACAGCAGTCAGATACGCAGTATTTT. The encoded protein is CASSQQQSDTQYF.

The chain links TRBV27 to TRBJ1-5; a possible D gene is TRBD1 (5 bases). The CDR3 sequence is 15 residues long. Per the germline V gene, CDR1 is MNHEY and CDR2 is SMNVEV (reference sequence). V was trimmed by 5 bases and J by 3 bases, leaving 14 bases between them. The DNA of the CDR3 is TGTGCCAGCAGTCTAAGGGACGGAAACAATCAGCCCCAGCATTTT. It is translated as CASSLRDGNNQPQHF.

The rearrangement links TRBV3-1 (or the pseudogene TRBV3-2) to TRBJ1-6; D is unresolved. The V gene's germline CDR1 is LGHDT and CDR2 YNNKEL (reference sequence). This CDR3 is 17 amino acids long. The germline V and J ends were trimmed by 1 base and 0 bases, with 10 bases remaining between them. This chain's CDR3 is CASSQAPTASYNSPLHF. Written as DNA, the CDR3 is TGTGCCAGCAGCCAAGCGCCAACGGCCTCCTATAATTCACCCCTCCACTTT.

The chain links TRBV29-1 to TRBJ2-1; 8 bases match TRBD2. CDR1 is SQVTM, CDR2 ANQGSEA, per germline. V was clipped by 6 bases and J by 7 bases; unmatched bases: 8. The CDR3 runs 13 residues. CDR3 DNA: TGCAGCGTGGACTTGGGACTAGGGAATGAGCAGTTCTTC. Amino acids: CSVDLGLGNEQFF.

V usage is TRBV10-3 and J usage is TRBJ1-3; no reliable D call. CDR1 is ENHRY, CDR2 SYGVKD, per germline. The ends were cut back, 6 bases at V and 1 base at J, with 13 bases in the middle. The CDR3 is 15 amino acids. The CDR3, as DNA: TGTGCCATCAGCACCGGGCCGGATTCTGGAAACACCATATATTTT. Translated, it gives CAISTGPDSGNTIYF.

This CDR3 reads CASSLARQVNYGYTF. The CDR3 DNA sequence: TGTGCCAGCAGCTTAGCGAGACAGGTGAACTATGGCTACACCTTC. The V and J genes are TRBV7-9 and TRBJ1-2, with TRBD1 as a possible D gene (6 bases). The CDR3 runs 15 residues. With 0 bases removed from V and 2 bases from J, the gap between germline ends came to 10 bases. CDR1 and CDR2 from the germline V gene are SEHNR and FQNEAQ (reference sequence).